The T cell receptor (beta chain) described here comes from a study of T cell responses to AZD1222 COVID-19 vaccine. The study, taken as a whole, reports: All repertoire sampling was performed exclusively after the peak T cell response.

The table came from immunoSEQ multiplex PCR; TCRdb's copy has only in-frame clones and leaves some out. The sample lists about 150,000 clones; 75% to 95% were seen once. Germline CDR1 DFQATT, CDR2 SNEGSKA (reference sequence). CDR3 length: 17 amino acids. V lost 3 bases and J lost 3; bases outside the gene matches: 9. Remarks on this clone: Its specificity is not known.

This TCR was sampled from an adult in good health. The sample in question was peripheral blood, obtained on day 0 of AZD1222 vaccination. This rearrangement joins TRBV20-1 to TRBJ1-5; 12 bases map to TRBD1. The CDR3 sequence: CSASFGVGQGANQPQHF. The DNA for the CDR3 is TGCAGTGCTAGTTTTGGAGTGGGACAGGGGGCCAATCAGCCCCAGCATTTT.